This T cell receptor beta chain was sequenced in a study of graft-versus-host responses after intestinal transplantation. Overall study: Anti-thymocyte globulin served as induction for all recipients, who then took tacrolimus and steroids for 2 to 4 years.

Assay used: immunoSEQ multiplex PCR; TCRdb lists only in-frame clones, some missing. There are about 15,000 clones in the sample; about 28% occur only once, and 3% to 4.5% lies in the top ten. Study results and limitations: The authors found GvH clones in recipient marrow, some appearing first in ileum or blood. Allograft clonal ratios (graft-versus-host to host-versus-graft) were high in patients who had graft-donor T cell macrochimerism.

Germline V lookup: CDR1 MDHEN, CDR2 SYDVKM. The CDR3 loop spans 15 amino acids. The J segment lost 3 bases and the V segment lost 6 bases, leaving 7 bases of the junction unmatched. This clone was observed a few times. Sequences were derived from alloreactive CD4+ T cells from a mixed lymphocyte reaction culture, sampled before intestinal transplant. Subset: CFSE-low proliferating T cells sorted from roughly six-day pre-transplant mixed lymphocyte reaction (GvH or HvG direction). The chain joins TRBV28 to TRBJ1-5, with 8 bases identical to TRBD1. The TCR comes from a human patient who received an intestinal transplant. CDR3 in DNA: TGTGCCAGCAGATTTACAGGGGGAGTCAATCAGCCCCAGCATTTT. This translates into CASRFTGGVNQPQHF.